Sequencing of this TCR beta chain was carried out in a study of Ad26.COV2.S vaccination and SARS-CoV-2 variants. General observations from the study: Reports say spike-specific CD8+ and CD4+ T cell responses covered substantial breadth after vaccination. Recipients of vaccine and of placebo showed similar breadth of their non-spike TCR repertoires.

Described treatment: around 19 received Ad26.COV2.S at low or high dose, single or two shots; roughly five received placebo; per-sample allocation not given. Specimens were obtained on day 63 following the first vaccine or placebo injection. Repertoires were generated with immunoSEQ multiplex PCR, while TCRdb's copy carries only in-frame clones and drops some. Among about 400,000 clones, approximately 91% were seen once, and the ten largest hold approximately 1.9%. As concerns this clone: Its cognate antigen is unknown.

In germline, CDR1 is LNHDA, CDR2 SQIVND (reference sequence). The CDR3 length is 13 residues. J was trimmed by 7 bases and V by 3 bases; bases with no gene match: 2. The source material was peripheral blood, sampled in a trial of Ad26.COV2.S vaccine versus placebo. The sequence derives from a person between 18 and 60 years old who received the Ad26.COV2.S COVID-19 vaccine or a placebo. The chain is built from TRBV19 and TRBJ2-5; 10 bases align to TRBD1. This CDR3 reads CASSMDRGATQYF. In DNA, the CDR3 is TGTGCCAGTAGTATGGACAGGGGGGCGACCCAGTACTTC.